The text below deals with one TCR beta chain. The protocol was immunoSEQ multiplex PCR, while the TCRdb copy is restricted to in-frame clones and leaves out a portion. The sample includes approximately 300,000 clones, 70% to 90% of them seen just once. The data were taken from a study of blood T cell repertoires in COVID-19. Across the study: COVID-19 samples, acute and convalescent, were from the United States, Italy and Spain.

V dropped 3 bases and J dropped 8 bases, with 13 bases sitting between them. Germline assignment: CDR1 SGHTA and CDR2 FQGTGA. The length of the CDR3 is 13 residues. The study recruited people aged roughly 18 to 100 years across approximately 24 US areas. Researchers sorted participants into cohorts using their self-reported clinical history. The clonotype was recovered from a woman between 25 and 40 years old who had recovered from COVID-19. The chain combines TRBV7-3 with TRBJ1-1; no clear D. Sequencing was performed on PBMCs or T cells enriched from blood (not recorded which). The CDR3 DNA reads as TGTGCCAGCAGCTTGAGCTTTGGGAGGGAAGCTTTCTTT. It translates to CASSLSFGREAFF.